This record looks at one TCR beta chain sequence and its context. CDR3 size: 16 residues. In germline, CDR1 is MNHEY, CDR2 SVGAGI. This sample is drawn from a study of T cell clusters in autoimmune cytopenias. As for the study in general: Per sample, median TRB depth was roughly 50,000 reads, yielding a median roughly 2,000 distinct clonotypes.

Multiplex touch-down PCR amplified TRB using TRB-A and TRB-B pools in one tube. After re-calling the multiplex PCR reads, TCRdb lists one entry per CDR3 protein, DNA absent. The table for this sample gives some 3,000 distinct CDR3 sequences. TRB was amplified from roughly 0.25 ug of peripheral blood genomic DNA per sample. The rearrangement links TRBV6-5 to TRBJ2-3; without DNA, the TCRdb call of TRBD1 cannot be checked. This receptor was identified in a human donor with an autoimmune cytopenia or autoimmune hepatitis (not recorded which). The sequenced sample consisted of peripheral blood. CDR3 loop: CASSEGILRGWDTQYF.